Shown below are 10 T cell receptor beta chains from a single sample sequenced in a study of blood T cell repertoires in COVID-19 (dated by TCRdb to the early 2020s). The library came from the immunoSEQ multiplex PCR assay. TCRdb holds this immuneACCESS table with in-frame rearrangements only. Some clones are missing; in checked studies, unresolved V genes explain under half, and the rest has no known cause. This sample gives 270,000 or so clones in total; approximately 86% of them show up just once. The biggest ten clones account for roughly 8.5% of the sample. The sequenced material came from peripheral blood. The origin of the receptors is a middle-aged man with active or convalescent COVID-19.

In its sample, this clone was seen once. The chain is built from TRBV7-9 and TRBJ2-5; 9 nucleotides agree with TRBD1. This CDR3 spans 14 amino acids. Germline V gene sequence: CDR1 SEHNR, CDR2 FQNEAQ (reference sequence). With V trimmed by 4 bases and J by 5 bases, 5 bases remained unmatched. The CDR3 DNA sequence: TGTGCCAGCAGCTCGGACAGGGGCTGGGAGACCCAGTACTTC. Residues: CASSSDRGWETQYF.

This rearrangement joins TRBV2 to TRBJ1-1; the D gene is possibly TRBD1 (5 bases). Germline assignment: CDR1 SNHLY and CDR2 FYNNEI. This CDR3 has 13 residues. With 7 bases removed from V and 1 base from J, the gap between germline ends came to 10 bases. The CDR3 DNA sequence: TGTGCCAGCAAGGACACAGCGAACACTGAAGCTTTCTTT. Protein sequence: CASKDTANTEAFF.

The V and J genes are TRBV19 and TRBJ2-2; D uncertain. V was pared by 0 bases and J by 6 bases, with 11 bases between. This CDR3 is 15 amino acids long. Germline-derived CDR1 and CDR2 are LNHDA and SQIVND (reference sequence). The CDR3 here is CASSIDSSVAGELFF. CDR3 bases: TGTGCCAGTAGTATAGATTCTTCGGTGGCCGGGGAGCTGTTTTTT.

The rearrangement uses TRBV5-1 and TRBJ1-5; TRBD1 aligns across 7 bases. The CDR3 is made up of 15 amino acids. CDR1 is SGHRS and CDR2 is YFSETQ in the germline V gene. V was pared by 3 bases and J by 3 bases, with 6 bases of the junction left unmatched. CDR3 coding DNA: TGCGCCAGCAGCTCATCCAGGGGGAACAATCAGCCCCAGCATTTT. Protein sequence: CASSSSRGNNQPQHF.

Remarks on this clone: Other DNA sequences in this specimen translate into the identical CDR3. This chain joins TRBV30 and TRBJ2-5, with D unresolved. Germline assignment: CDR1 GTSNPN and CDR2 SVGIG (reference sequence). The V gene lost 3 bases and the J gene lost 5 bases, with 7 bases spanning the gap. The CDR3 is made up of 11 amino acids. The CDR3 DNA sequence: TGTGCCTGGAGCCCCCAGGAGACCCAGTACTTC. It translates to CAWSPQETQYF.

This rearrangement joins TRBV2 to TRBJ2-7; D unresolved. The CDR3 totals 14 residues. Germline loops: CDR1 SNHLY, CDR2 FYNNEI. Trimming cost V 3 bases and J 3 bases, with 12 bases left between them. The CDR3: CASSDVGPSYEQYF. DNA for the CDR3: TGTGCCAGCAGTGATGTGGGCCCCAGCTACGAGCAGTACTTC.

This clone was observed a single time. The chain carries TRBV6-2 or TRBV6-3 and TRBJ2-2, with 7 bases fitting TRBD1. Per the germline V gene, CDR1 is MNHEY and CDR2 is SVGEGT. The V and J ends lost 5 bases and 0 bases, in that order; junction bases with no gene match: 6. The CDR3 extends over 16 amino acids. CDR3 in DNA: TGTGCCAGCAGTAGGACAGGCAAAACGAACACCGGGGAGCTGTTTTTT. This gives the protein CASSRTGKTNTGELFF.

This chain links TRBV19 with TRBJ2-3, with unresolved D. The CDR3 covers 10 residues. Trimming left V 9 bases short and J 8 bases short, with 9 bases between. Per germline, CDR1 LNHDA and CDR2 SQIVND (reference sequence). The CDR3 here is CASGTGTQYF. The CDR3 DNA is TGTGCCAGCGGCACGGGTACGCAGTATTTT.

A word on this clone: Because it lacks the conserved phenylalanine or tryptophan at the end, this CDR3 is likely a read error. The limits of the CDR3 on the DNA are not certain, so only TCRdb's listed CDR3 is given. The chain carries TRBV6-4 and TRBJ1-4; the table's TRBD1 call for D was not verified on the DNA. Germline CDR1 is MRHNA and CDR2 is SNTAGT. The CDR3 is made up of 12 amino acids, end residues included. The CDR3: CASSDYRCRACL.

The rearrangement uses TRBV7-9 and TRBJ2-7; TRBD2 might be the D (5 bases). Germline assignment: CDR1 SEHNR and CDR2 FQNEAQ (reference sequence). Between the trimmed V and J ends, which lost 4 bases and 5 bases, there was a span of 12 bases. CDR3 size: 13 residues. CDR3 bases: TGTGCCAGCAGCTCAACACTAGTTGACGAGCAGTACTTC. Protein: CASSSTLVDEQYF.